This TCR beta chain originates from a study of T cells in Graves' hyperthyroidism and ophthalmopathy. Amplified TCR beta CDR3 regions came from RNA transcripts. First-round RT-PCR with HTBI primers amplified the TCR CDR3 region. TCRdb analysed the multiplex PCR reads with MiXCR anew, one entry per CDR3 protein. The top ten hold about 22% of the sample, which has roughly 350,000 distinct CDR3 sequences, about 14% seen once. V was trimmed by 0 bases and J by 2 bases, leaving 13 bases between them. CDR1 is SGHRS, CDR2 YFSETQ, per germline. The CDR3 has 16 residues. This clonotype was observed a handful of times. Antigen: not known. Study-level points and caveats: Clonotypes that were expanded in thyroid above 0.001 mostly appeared in blood too.

The chain couples TRBV5-1 to TRBJ2-3, with D perhaps TRBD1 (5 bases). The receptor comes from a young woman with Graves' hyperthyroidism. Sequencing used blood. The CDR3 loop reads CASSLGGAEFTDTQYF. The CDR3 DNA reads TGCGCCAGCAGCTTGGGTGGGGCGGAATTCACAGATACGCAGTATTTT.